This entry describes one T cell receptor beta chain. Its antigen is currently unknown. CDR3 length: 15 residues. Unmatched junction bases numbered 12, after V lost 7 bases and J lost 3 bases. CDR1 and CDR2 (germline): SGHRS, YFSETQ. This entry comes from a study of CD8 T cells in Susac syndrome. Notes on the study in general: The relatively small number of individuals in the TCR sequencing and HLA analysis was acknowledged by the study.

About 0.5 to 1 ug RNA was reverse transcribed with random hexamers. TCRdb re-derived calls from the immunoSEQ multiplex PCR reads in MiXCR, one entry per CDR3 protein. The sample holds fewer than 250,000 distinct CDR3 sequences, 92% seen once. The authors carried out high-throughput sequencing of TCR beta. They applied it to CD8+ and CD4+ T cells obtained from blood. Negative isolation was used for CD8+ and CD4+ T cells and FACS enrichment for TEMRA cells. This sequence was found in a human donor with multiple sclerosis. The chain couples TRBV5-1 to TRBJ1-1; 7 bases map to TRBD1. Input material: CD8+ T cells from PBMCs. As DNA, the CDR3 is TGCGCCAGCGGCCAATGGAACAGGGGTGACACTGAAGCTTTCTTT. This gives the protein CASGQWNRGDTEAFF.